Sequencing of this TCR beta chain was carried out in a study of T cells in Graves' hyperthyroidism and ophthalmopathy. Study-wide points: It was a median about 6 months before onset that the model predicted ophthalmopathy. Most thyroid clonotypes with frequency above 0.001 were detected in blood.

For Graves' hyperthyroidism to be stable, ophthalmopathy could not progress within 18 months. About this clonotype itself: Its specificity is not known.

RNA transcripts served as the template for amplifying TCR beta CDR3 regions. TCR CDR3 regions were first amplified by RT-PCR with HTBI primers. TCRdb recomputed calls from the multiplex PCR reads with MiXCR, one row per CDR3 protein. In the table there are hundreds of thousands of distinct CDR3 sequences, approximately 40% of which are singletons. The sequencing input was blood. The clonotype originates from a man aged 18-30 years with Graves' hyperthyroidism.

For the CDR3, the DNA is TGTGCCATCAGCACCCTCCCCCGGGGGCGGCCCCAGGGGGAGCAGTACTTC. Translated: CAISTLPRGRPQGEQYF. The rearrangement uses TRBV10-3 and TRBJ2-7, with D perhaps TRBD1 or TRBD2 (6 bases each). Germline V gives CDR1 ENHRY, CDR2 SYGVKD. The CDR3 length is 17 residues. Trimming took 6 bases from V and 7 from J, leaving 28 bases between them.